Below are 14 T cell receptor beta chains sequenced from a single sample in a study of cytotoxic CD8 clonotypes in ibrutinib-treated CLL. The assay was immunoSEQ multiplex PCR, and TCRdb's table has in-frame clones only and misses some. The sample includes some 310,000 clones, approximately 80% of them seen just once. The sequences come from PBMCs, collected before ibrutinib treatment. The receptors originated from a human donor with chronic lymphocytic leukemia.

The V call is TRBV6-5, the J call TRBJ2-7; 10 bases are a match to TRBD1. The CDR3 runs to 15 residues. Trimming cost V 5 bases and J 2 bases; bases outside gene matches: 6. Germline V gene sequence: CDR1 MNHEY, CDR2 SVGAGI. As DNA, the CDR3 is TGTGCCAGCAGTGGGACCGGGACAGGGGCCTACGAGCAGTACTTC. Its protein is CASSGTGTGAYEQYF.

The chain couples TRBV2 to TRBJ2-7, with TRBD2 identical over 7 bases. CDR3 size: 15 residues. J was trimmed by 0 bases and V by 2 bases; bases with no gene match: 4. Per the germline V gene, CDR1 is SNHLY and CDR2 is FYNNEI. Here the CDR3 DNA reads TGTGCCAGCAGTGAATCCAGCGGGAACTCCTACGAGCAGTACTTC. Amino acid sequence: CASSESSGNSYEQYF.

V usage is TRBV18 and J usage is TRBJ2-7, with TRBD1 as a possible D gene (6 bases). In germline, CDR1 is KGHSH, CDR2 LQKENI. Trimming took 4 bases from V and 2 from J, leaving 12 bases between them. This CDR3 region has 14 residues. The CDR3 sequence: CASSLTGPPYEQYF. For the CDR3, the DNA is TGTGCCAGCTCACTAACAGGGCCCCCCTACGAGCAGTACTTC.

V gene TRBV7-8 combines with J gene TRBJ2-7; D uncertain. There are 15 residues in the CDR3. The germline V gene has CDR1 SGHVS and CDR2 FQNEAQ. V dropped 2 bases and J dropped 2 bases, with 13 bases sitting between them. DNA for the CDR3: TGTGCCAGCAGCTTATCGACTCTTGAAACCTACGAGCAGTACTTC. Encoded protein: CASSLSTLETYEQYF.

The chain has TRBV6-5 and TRBJ2-7; D is uncertain. CDR3 length equals 11 residues. Trimming removed 6 bases at V and 2 bases at J, with 5 bases between. Per germline, CDR1 MNHEY and CDR2 SVGAGI. CDR3 DNA: TGTGCCAGCAGCCGAGCCTACGAGCAGTACTTC. It encodes CASSRAYEQYF.

V is TRBV4-1 and J is TRBJ2-4, with TRBD2 matching over 8 bases. The CDR3 runs to 15 residues. Germline V gene lookup returns CDR1 MGHRA and CDR2 YSYEKL. The trim removed 2 bases at V and 6 bases at J, leaving 6 bases unmatched. CDR3 DNA: TGCGCCAGCAGCCAACAGGGACTAGGAGGAAACATTCAGTACTTC. Protein: CASSQQGLGGNIQYF.

This chain links TRBV9 with TRBJ1-2; no definite D call. The length of the CDR3 is 14 residues. V lost 3 bases to trimming and J lost 0 bases, with 9 bases between them. Germline-derived CDR1 and CDR2 are SGDLS and YYNGEE. The CDR3 sequence: CASSEHQTNYGYTF. Written as DNA, the CDR3 is TGTGCCAGCAGCGAACACCAGACTAACTATGGCTACACCTTC.

This chain connects TRBV7-2 to TRBJ2-7, with 8 bases fitting TRBD1. The germline CDR1 and CDR2 sequences are SGHTA and FQGNSA. This CDR3 has 14 amino acids. The junction had 9 bases not matched to a gene; V was cut back by 5 bases and J by 6 bases. The chain's CDR3 is CASSPRTGIPEQYF. The CDR3 bases are TGTGCCAGCAGCCCACGGACAGGGATTCCCGAGCAGTACTTC.

This chain uses TRBV19 with TRBJ1-1, with TRBD1 as a possible D gene (6 bases). This CDR3 is 13 amino acids long. Germline CDR1 reads LNHDA; CDR2 reads SQIVND (reference sequence). The germline V and J ends were trimmed by 7 bases and 7 bases, with 16 bases remaining between them. This CDR3 reads CASNRQVLGEAFF. The DNA of the CDR3 is TGTGCCAGTAATCGACAGGTCCTGGGTGAAGCTTTCTTT.

The genes are TRBV4-2 and TRBJ1-3, with no clear D. Germline CDR1 and CDR2: LGHNA and YNFKEQ. There are 18 residues in the CDR3. Trimming left V 0 bases short and J 0 bases short, with 15 bases between. CDR3 region: CASSQDWLGRLSGNTIYF. Here the CDR3 DNA reads TGTGCCAGCAGCCAAGATTGGTTAGGGCGGCTCTCTGGAAACACCATATATTTT.

CDR3 nucleotides: TGTGCCAGAGGAGCGCCTCTCACCGGGGAGCTGTTTTTT. Translating it yields CARGAPLTGELFF. The chain employs TRBV2 and TRBJ2-2; D is uncertain. The germline V and J ends were trimmed by 9 bases and 4 bases, with 12 bases remaining between them. Germline lookup yields CDR1 SNHLY and CDR2 FYNNEI. The CDR3 runs 13 residues. Full variable domain (remainder filled in from reference TRBV2 and TRBJ2-2): EPEVTQTPSHQVTQMGQEVILRCVPISNHLYFYWYRQILGQKVEFLVSFYNNEISEKSEIFDDQFSVERPDGSNFTLKIRSTKLEDSAMYFCARGAPLTGELFFGEGSRLTVL.

This clone occurred once. V gene TRBV29-1 combines with J gene TRBJ2-3; D is tentatively TRBD1 or TRBD2 (6 bases each). V was pared by 2 bases and J by 3 bases, with 12 bases between. The length of the CDR3 is 14 residues. The V gene's germline CDR1 is SQVTM and CDR2 ANQGSEA. CDR3 sequence: CSVERGATTDTQYF. CDR3 coding DNA: TGCAGCGTTGAAAGGGGGGCCACAACAGATACGCAGTATTTT.

The gene calls are TRBV11-3 and TRBJ2-3; D may be TRBD2 (9 bases). Per the germline V gene, CDR1 is SGHNT and CDR2 is YENEEA. Trimming removed 5 bases from V and 11 bases from J, with 20 bases in between. The CDR3 consists of 14 residues. DNA of the CDR3: TGTGCCAGCAGCCAGGGGGCTAGCGGGATGGTGCAGTATTTT. The encoded protein is CASSQGASGMVQYF.

The chain couples TRBV29-1 to TRBJ1-1; no firm D call. This CDR3 has 11 amino acids. Trimming took 5 bases from V and 12 from J, leaving 16 bases between them. Germline CDR1 and CDR2: SQVTM and ANQGSEA. For the CDR3, the DNA is TGCAGCGTTACCGACCTTCTTAGGTCTTTCTTT. It translates to CSVTDLLRSFF.